This record looks at one T cell receptor (beta chain) sequence and its context. Its antigen is unknown. The data are from a study of cytomegalovirus exposure and HLA in healthy donors. Study-level findings and limits: Most TCR sequences proved rare, with some public TCRs found in many donors. Reports indicated that the classifier achieved high specificity and sensitivity in diagnosing cytomegalovirus status. In vitro assays verified that three CMV-associated chains recognized CMV antigens specifically.

Here immunoSEQ multiplex PCR was the method, and the copy in TCRdb shows in-frame clones only, minus some. In the table there are about 120,000 clones, about nine tenths of which are singletons. The clonotype was recovered from a man between 18 and 35 years old in good health and CMV-seropositive. Input material: PBMCs.

The CDR3 is CASRTPRTSGSTDTQYF. The CDR3 DNA follows: TGCGCCAGCAGGACTCCTAGGACTAGCGGTAGCACAGATACGCAGTATTTT. The chain recombines TRBV10-1 with TRBJ2-3, with 10 bases identical to TRBD2. The CDR3 covers 17 residues. V was clipped by 6 bases and J by 0 bases; unmatched bases: 9. Looked up from germline, CDR1 is WNHNN and CDR2 is SYGVQD (reference sequence).